This TCR beta chain was obtained from a study of cytomegalovirus exposure and HLA in healthy donors. Findings and limits, study-wide: It has been reported that TCR beta sequences accurately predicted the HLA-A and HLA-B alleles of most subjects. There was a cluster of highly shared sequence variants that was likely a sequencing artifact. Specific recognition of CMV antigens was confirmed in vitro for a few chains (all CMV-associated).

The PCR was carried out with 60 Vbeta primers and 13 Jbeta primers. The protocol was immunoSEQ multiplex PCR, while the TCRdb copy is restricted to in-frame clones and leaves out a portion. This repertoire shows about 120,000 clones, around 70% found once; its top ten account for roughly 7.3%. This CDR3 comprises 14 residues. Germline lookup yields CDR1 WNHNN and CDR2 SYGVQD (reference sequence). V gave up 7 bases and J gave up 4 bases, with 16 bases separating them. Note on this clone: Its target is not known.

The chain carries TRBV10-1 and TRBJ2-5, with D perhaps matching TRBD2 (6 bases). This clonotype was obtained from a male donor in good health and CMV-seronegative. Input material: PBMCs. CDR3 sequence (DNA): TGCGCCAGCAACCGGCCAGGGACTGGAGAGACCCAGTACTTC. Translated: CASNRPGTGETQYF.